The source of this TCR beta chain is a study of blood T cell repertoires in COVID-19. Germline-derived CDR1 and CDR2 are SGDLS and YYNGEE. This CDR3 spans 15 amino acids. J lost 5 bases, V lost 3 bases, and 6 bases had no gene match. Generated by immunoSEQ multiplex PCR, the TCRdb table keeps only in-frame clones and is missing some. Among 250,000 to 300,000 clones, roughly nine tenths were seen once, and the ten largest hold less than 4.5%. This TCR was recovered from a man in his late teens or twenties with active or convalescent COVID-19. Sequences were obtained from peripheral blood. The V and J genes are TRBV9 and TRBJ2-5; 11 positions agree with TRBD1. CDR3 in amino acids: CASSAGQGARETQYF. The DNA for the CDR3 is TGTGCCAGCAGCGCCGGACAGGGGGCGCGGGAGACCCAGTACTTC.